This T cell receptor (beta chain) was found in a study of post-analysis software for immune sequencing data (dated by TCRdb to between 2015 and 2016). At the level of the whole study: Recorded disease courses included relapsing-remitting, secondary progressive and progressive-relapsing multiple sclerosis, with some patients lacking subtype annotation. Patient repertoires were compared against roughly 12 previously published healthy control repertoires from donors aged about 6 to 25 years. A subset of samples was prepared in parallel using single-end sample barcoding, then pooled and co-amplified after Illumina adapter ligation. Paper-wide results and their limitations: Compared with controls, multiple sclerosis patients had significantly lower normalized Chao1 diversity, a finding suggesting substantial peripheral T-cell clonal expansion. Direct clustering with F measure showed strong co-clustering of samples prepared in the same batch, prompting a batch-effect correction. The control group was slightly older than the multiple sclerosis patient group. Roughly 5 TRBV segments, including TRBV5-6, TRBV5-1 and TRBV20-1, were significantly more frequent in patients than controls.

From cysteine to phenylalanine, the CDR3 is 14 amino acids long. Only the CDR3 DNA stays, 42 bases, in frame from base 1. Trimming removed 6 bases from V and 5 bases from J, leaving 14 bases between the germline ends. CDR1 and CDR2 were assigned from the germline V gene as MNHEY and SVGAGI. Library preparation was by PCR. The sequencer listed for this sample is Illumina HiSeq 2500. Unique molecular identifiers were incorporated into TCR beta cDNA libraries to reduce PCR and sequencing biases. Every 1 to 10 million input T cells yielded some 500,000 cDNA molecules, meaning each molecule approximated one T cell. The same protocol used for the earlier healthy control dataset was applied to prepare and sequence the patient libraries. Samples belonging to the same batch were prepared together, multiplexed and sequenced on a shared HiSeq lane. Per the authors' processing: Raw barcoded reads were processed with MIGEC, discarding single-read molecular identifier groups before consensus assembly and CDR3 extraction. Clonotype tables were post-analysed with VDJtools, and diversity was normalized by down-sampling all datasets to the smallest sample size. Repertoire overlap clustering matched CDR3 amino acid but not nucleotide sequences to correct batch-related cross-sample contamination. TCRdb passed the public sequencing reads through fastp at Q25 and MiXCR, retaining productive beta sequences. Duplicate CDR3 protein sequences are folded into a single record with the most common DNA and genes. The V and J calls and clone size are TCRdb's, not the authors'. The sample table shows around 700,000 distinct CDR3 sequences, and around 64% are seen once. The top ten clones comprise approximately 10% of the sample.

On this clonotype itself: The antigen it recognizes is unknown. Qualities for individual bases were not recorded, and no much larger clone is one base off.

To demonstrate the VDJtools post-analysis software, the study profiled TCR beta repertoires from the peripheral blood of approximately twelve young patients with multiple sclerosis. The multiple sclerosis patients were children and adolescents between roughly 6 and 17 years of age. This TCR derives from a girl aged 2 to 9 with multiple sclerosis. Recombination linked TRBV6-5 to TRBJ2-1; the D gene is unclear. Sample: blood. The CDR3 reads as follows: CASRQTVPNNEQFF. Read as DNA, the sequence is TGTGCCAGCAGGCAGACTGTACCTAACAATGAGCAGTTCTTC.